This T cell receptor beta chain was sequenced in a study of identical twins (dated by TCRdb to the mid-2010s). For the wider study: To test whether fetal clonotypes persist, this study deep-sequenced TCR alpha and beta repertoires from monozygotic twins, from unrelated adults of various ages, and from cord blood. Replicate twin experiments were performed at different times using different library preparation protocols to rule out contamination.

The full study reports these points: Because the same donors could not be followed over many years, the conclusions relied on cross-sectional statistical analysis. Invariant T cells such as MAIT and iNKT could partly confound zero-insertion analyses, although diverse VJ usage argued against such confounding for most clonotypes. Compared with coincidental sharing between unrelated individuals, an excess of low generation-probability sequences was observed among out-of-frame TCR alpha sequences shared between twins. Fewer insertions were carried by abundant cord blood beta clonotypes, a similar but weaker trend appeared in young adult naive repertoires, and no such trend appeared in memory repertoires. In monozygotic twins, out-of-frame TCR alpha sharing was systematically underestimated by recombination models, although the models agreed with sharing between unrelated individuals. In beta out-of-frame sequences, excess twin sharing was weaker, because having fewer shared sequences lowered the signal-to-noise ratio.

Every donor was a healthy Caucasian. Three unrelated non-twin adults were also sequenced: a male aged 18 to 30, a male aged 50 to 60 and a female aged 50 to 60. Miltenyi CD45RO+ enrichment and human naive T-cell isolation kits were used to isolate memory (CD45RO+) and naive T cells from PBMC. This clonotype was detected many times. The specificity of this receptor is unknown. One base away there is no much larger clone; base qualities are not given. Receptors were amplified or captured by 5' RACE. Reads for this sample came from an Illumina HiSeq 2000. Template switching added a universal primer binding site, and the final cDNA carried a unique molecular identifier that allowed TCR cDNA molecules to be counted accurately. Specific primers in the conserved constant-segment region were used to synthesize first-strand cDNA for the TCR alpha and beta chains. Each cDNA library was double barcoded, with a SMART-Mk sample barcode plus Illumina barcodes, to control for contamination. TruSeq adapter sequences along with Illumina sample barcodes were introduced in two successive PCR steps. TCR alpha and beta cDNA libraries were sequenced on the Illumina HiSeq platform with custom primers. The authors' pipeline ran thus. Unique molecular identifiers were extracted from raw reads with MiGEC, and CDR3 positions were determined with MiXCR. Recombination models were inferred per individual with the repgenHMM and IGoR tools using an EM algorithm. The analysis of shared clonotypes was done with the tcR package in R, with sharing normalized by the product of cloneset sizes. To study raw recombination without the effects of thymic and clonal selection, out-of-frame nonproductive sequences were analyzed. TCRdb itself trimmed the public reads at Q25 with fastp, ran MiXCR and retained productive beta chains. Entries are consolidated by CDR3 protein sequence, retaining the most common genes and DNA. Here the V and J calls rest on TCRdb's processing, not on the authors' analysis. The sample table contains approximately 670,000 distinct CDR3 sequences; only one count was recorded for less than 7% of them. The ten largest clonotypes hold 1.5% to 2% of the sample.

The sample comprised naive T cells sorted from blood. The cell subset or site label, read with the paper, signifies: cells isolated with a human naive T-cell isolation kit. The clonotype comes from a man in his late teens or twenties in good health.

The bases read TGCAGCGTTGGGTTGGATCCCAATCAGCCCCAGCATTTT. Its product reads: CSVGLDPNQPQHF. The rearrangement combines TRBV29-1 with TRBJ1-5; too little of a D gene remains to name it. The germline V gene encodes CDR1 SQVTM and CDR2 ANQGSEA. Reading from cysteine to phenylalanine, the CDR3 counts 13 amino acids. Solely the CDR3 DNA is kept, with 39 bases framed from the first base. V sheds 4 bases and J sheds 3 bases, leaving 10 bases between their ends.